Listed below are T cell receptor beta chains from one sample, sequenced in a study of cytomegalovirus exposure and HLA in healthy donors. Profiled with immunoSEQ multiplex PCR; TCRdb holds only in-frame clones, not every one. The sample table sets out 40,000 to 45,000 clones. The specimen was PBMCs. These receptors were collected from a young woman in good health and CMV-seronegative. CDR3s leave out the opening cysteine and the closing phenylalanine or tryptophan. The order of the fields is CDR3 protein, V gene, D gene. The D gene is left open where the match is weak.

ASSYGTSGTLDEQY	TRBV6-6	TRBD2
ASSQDLNRGRGTEAF	TRBV4-3	NA
ASKGQGFKETQY	TRBV19	TRBD1
ASQGTNYGYT	TRBV27	NA
ACSSPRLPANYGYT	TRBV30	NA
AISGTSGSEQY	TRBV10-3	TRBD2
ASRLRTGGYTEAF	TRBV6-5	TRBD1
ASSVPGTSVSEQF	TRBV9	TRBD2
ASSEGTRVYGYT	TRBV6-1	NA
SARVAGEQY	TRBV20-1	NA
ASSRLELNYGYT	TRBV18	NA
ASSLTTGVLGTEAF	TRBV5-8	TRBD1
ASRTGTTEAF	TRBV18	TRBD1
ASSLLAAHEGGEQY	TRBV5-1	NA
ATSTQGQPDTQY	TRBV19	NA
AWNPPGLAGGPVGEQY	TRBV30	TRBD2
ASSLVGGDTQY	TRBV7-9	NA
ASSVGLVEGPYEQY	TRBV9	NA
ASRQGPSTDTQY	TRBV6-1	NA
ASSDYRESYGYT	TRBV28	NA
ASSPDRGGYT	TRBV18	NA
ASSQGRGVYGDWHEQY	TRBV4-1	NA
ASSQSDSQETQY	TRBV23-1	NA
ASSRVRGQQNEKLF	TRBV6-6	TRBD1
ASSGPSSGRAADTQY	TRBV28	TRBD2
ASSQVSAGGAYNEQF	TRBV4-2	TRBD2
ATSRKPPGNQETQY	TRBV15	NA
ASSPRQTGGVGTEAF	TRBV18	TRBD1
ASRPGQGSYEQY	TRBV6-1	TRBD1
ASSSTGAYGYT	TRBV11-2	TRBD1
ASTPPRKGTSGRDADTQY	TRBV5-4	TRBD2
AYYRLALSRTSSYNEQF	TRBV30	TRBD2
ASSQGYGKVYEQY	TRBV4-3	NA
ASSQGAGGTETQY	TRBV4-1	TRBD1
ASSTLGGKTYEQY	TRBV13	TRBD2
ASSLGPTGQETQY	TRBV7-9	NA
ASSLGASYNEQF	TRBV27	NA
ASSRAVGGSYEQY	TRBV5-4	NA
ASSGDAYEQY	TRBV6-1	NA
ASRNRESSYEQY	TRBV6-5	NA
ASNQGALPQH	TRBV28	NA
ASSPGQGPSHYGYT	TRBV5-4	TRBD1
ASSPGLTDTQY	TRBV18	NA
ASSPTDQREGRGPYNEQF	TRBV18	TRBD2
AGSGPTSGYNEQF	TRBV30	TRBD2
AWSNNGLPRVDTQY	TRBV30	NA
ASATGGSRNQPQH	TRBV19	NA
ASTPGQINEKLF	TRBV5-1	NA
SVEGASGSTDTQY	TRBV29-1	TRBD2
ASSPRVNYGYT	TRBV19	NA
ASSVGDRSDNEQF	TRBV11-3	TRBD1
ATSSDRARDEKLF	TRBV15	TRBD1
ASSSLVSNYGYT	TRBV7-9	NA
ASSLAAGQAAGKQY	TRBV2	NA
ASSLNLAGGNYNEQF	TRBV5-1	TRBD2